Presented here are 15 T cell receptor beta chains from one specimen sequenced in a study of T cell responses to AZD1222 COVID-19 vaccine. TCRdb keeps only in-frame clones here, not all; method: immunoSEQ multiplex PCR. The table includes 75,000 to 95,000 clones, roughly 84% detected once. Here the sequenced sample was peripheral blood, taken on day 0 of AZD1222 vaccination. The receptors come from an adult in good health.

The V gene is TRBV11-2, the J gene TRBJ2-5; D ambiguous. V dropped 0 bases and J dropped 5 bases, with 10 bases sitting between them. CDR1 and CDR2 (germline): SGHAT, FQNNGV. This CDR3 is 14 amino acids long. The CDR3 reads CASSLEAHSETQYF. The DNA for the CDR3 is TGTGCCAGCAGCTTAGAAGCCCATTCGGAGACCCAGTACTTC.

CDR3 coding DNA: TGTGCCAGTAGTACTCCCGGGACAGAGCATACTTTCTATAGCAATCAGCCCCAGCATTTT. It codes for CASSTPGTEHTFYSNQPQHF. The chain recombines TRBV19 with TRBJ1-5; TRBD1 agrees at 7 bases. CDR3 size: 20 residues. The germline gives CDR1 LNHDA, CDR2 SQIVND (reference sequence). With V trimmed by 4 bases and J by 0 bases, 18 bases remained unmatched.

V is TRBV3-1 (or the pseudogene TRBV3-2) and J is TRBJ2-1; D ambiguous. V was pared by 2 bases and J by 10 bases, with 6 bases between. The germline gives CDR1 LGHDT, CDR2 YNNKEL (reference sequence). This CDR3 contains 11 residues. The CDR3 reads CASSQLGEQFF. CDR3 in DNA: TGTGCCAGCAGCCAACTAGGCGAGCAGTTCTTC.

Here the CDR3 DNA reads TGTGCCAGCAGCTCCGGGACTAGCGGGAGGGGTGAGCAGTTCTTC. Translation gives CASSSGTSGRGEQFF. The V and J genes are TRBV7-8 and TRBJ2-1; TRBD2 matches 16 bases. The CDR3 covers 15 residues. J gave up 9 bases and V 4 bases, and 3 bases lay outside the gene matches. Germline CDR1 and CDR2: SGHVS and FQNEAQ.

The chain couples TRBV7-3 to TRBJ2-2; 8 nucleotides line up with TRBD2. J lost 5 bases, V lost 5 bases, and 10 bases had no gene match. The CDR3 is made up of 16 amino acids. The germline gives CDR1 SGHTA, CDR2 FQGTGA. CDR3 sequence: CASSALSGGPTGELFF. The CDR3 nucleotides are TGTGCCAGCAGCGCCCTCAGCGGGGGCCCGACCGGGGAGCTGTTTTTT.

This rearrangement joins TRBV19 to TRBJ2-7; a possible D gene is TRBD2 (6 bases). The CDR3 has 14 residues. From germline, CDR1 is LNHDA and CDR2 SQIVND (reference sequence). V gave up 4 bases and J gave up 1 base, with 11 bases separating them. In DNA, the CDR3 is TGTGCCAGTAGTAAGGCGGGAACTTCCTACGAGCAGTACTTC. Translated, it gives CASSKAGTSYEQYF.

This clone showed up just a few times. The CDR3, as DNA: TGTGCCAGCAGCCCTCTAGGGGGTGGCACTGAAGCTTTCTTT. Amino acid sequence: CASSPLGGGTEAFF. The chain links TRBV5-6 to TRBJ1-1, with D possibly matching TRBD1 (6 bases). Germline V gene lookup returns CDR1 SGHDT and CDR2 YYEEEE. The CDR3 runs 14 residues. Trimming cost V 4 bases and J 4 bases, with 14 bases left between them.

This clone has only one observation. The V gene is TRBV2, the J gene TRBJ2-2; 9 bases map to TRBD1. The trim removed 6 bases at V and 5 bases at J, leaving 10 bases unmatched. CDR1 and CDR2 (germline): SNHLY, FYNNEI. CDR3 length: 16 amino acids. CDR3 bases: TGTGCCAGCAGAGCAACAGGGGGCGTTGGTACCGGGGAGCTGTTTTTT. It codes for CASRATGGVGTGELFF.

The chain has TRBV2 and TRBJ2-1; 10 bases line up with TRBD2. After removal of 2 bases from V and 7 bases from J, the junction contained 5 bases not matched to a gene. Per the germline V gene, CDR1 is SNHLY and CDR2 is FYNNEI. This CDR3 spans 15 amino acids. The CDR3 sequence: CASSERAGGLNEQFF. The CDR3 DNA reads as TGTGCCAGCAGTGAACGAGCGGGAGGGTTGAATGAGCAGTTCTTC.

The chain carries TRBV6-2 or TRBV6-3 and TRBJ2-3; 9 positions agree with TRBD2. Germline V lookup: CDR1 MNHEY, CDR2 SVGEGT. J was trimmed by 5 bases and V by 5 bases; bases with no gene match: 17. The CDR3 extends over 18 amino acids. The CDR3 DNA reads TGTGCCAGCAGTCACCCTTCAACCTTAGCGGGAGATGGAGATACGCAGTATTTT. Its translation is CASSHPSTLAGDGDTQYF.

J is TRBJ1-2 and V is TRBV19; the match to TRBD1 covers 8 bases. CDR1 LNHDA and CDR2 SQIVND come from the germline V gene (reference sequence). This CDR3 is built from 13 residues. Trimming at V came to 5 bases and at J to 8 bases, leaving 7 bases not matched to a gene. Here the CDR3 reads CASSLRTGQGYTF. The CDR3 region has the DNA TGTGCCAGTAGTCTCAGGACAGGGCAGGGCTACACCTTC.

The rearrangement links TRBV7-2 to TRBJ1-3; D gene ambiguous. From germline, CDR1 is SGHTA and CDR2 FQGNSA. This CDR3 is built from 13 residues. The ends were cut back, 3 bases at V and 2 bases at J, with 5 bases in the middle. The CDR3 DNA sequence: TGTGCCAGCAGCTTCGGTGCTGGAAACACCATATATTTT. This sequence encodes CASSFGAGNTIYF.

This clone appeared a few times. The rearrangement uses TRBV28 and TRBJ1-1; TRBD1 is a possible D gene (5 bases). The V end lost 5 bases, the J end lost 2 bases, and 12 bases lay between the germline ends. CDR3 length: 14 residues. Germline V gene lookup returns CDR1 MDHEN and CDR2 SYDVKM. This CDR3 is CASSQGGSNTEAFF. DNA of the CDR3: TGTGCCAGCAGTCAGGGAGGTAGTAACACTGAAGCTTTCTTT.

The chain recombines TRBV5-1 with TRBJ1-2; tentative D call: TRBD1 (6 bases). Germline loops: CDR1 SGHRS, CDR2 YFSETQ. The ends were cut back, 2 bases at V and 6 bases at J, with 11 bases in the middle. The CDR3 loop spans 13 amino acids. The CDR3 here is CASSFGRGNGYTF. DNA of the CDR3: TGCGCCAGCAGCTTCGGCAGGGGCAATGGCTACACCTTC.

The table lists this clone with a few counts. J is TRBJ2-7 and V is TRBV7-6; either TRBD1 or TRBD2 may fit D (5 bases each). The germline V and J ends were trimmed by 6 bases and 10 bases, with 19 bases remaining between them. This CDR3 is 13 amino acids long. The germline CDR1 and CDR2 sequences are SGHVS and FNYEAQ. This chain's CDR3 is CASRPLFGATQYF. Written as DNA, the CDR3 is TGTGCCAGCAGGCCTCTTTTCGGGGCTACTCAGTACTTC.